What follows is one T cell receptor (beta chain) and its context. The sample comes from a study of regulatory T cells in long-lasting Graves disease. As to time point: newly diagnosed GD, antithyroid drugs for less than 3 months. Generation of the TCR library employed RNA extracted from PBMCs. Germline V gene sequence: CDR1 SQVTM, CDR2 ANQGSEA. The germline V and J ends were trimmed by 3 bases and 2 bases, with 15 bases remaining between them. The CDR3 covers 15 residues. Arm-PCR of CDR3 regions and iRepertoire HTBI primers were used to build TCR beta libraries. Each CDR3 protein is one row after TCRdb ran MiXCR on the multiplex PCR reads. The table lists 500,000 or so distinct CDR3 sequences, roughly 16% of them singletons. The same specimen was also included in a second study, on T cells in Graves' hyperthyroidism and ophthalmopathy. That report notes: Exclusions: uncontrolled infection, other autoimmune disease, pregnancy, lactation. Median prediction lead before ophthalmopathy onset was 5 to 7 months with the model.

The chain recombines TRBV29-1 with TRBJ2-3, with D perhaps assigned TRBD1 or TRBD2 (5 bases each). The clonotype comes from a man in his forties with Graves disease. The sequences come from peripheral blood mononuclear cells (PBMCs), collected at new diagnosis, from a patient treated with antithyroid drugs. Here the CDR3 DNA reads TGCAGCGTTGACCAGTTGGGACGAATCACAGATACGCAGTATTTT. Protein product: CSVDQLGRITDTQYF.